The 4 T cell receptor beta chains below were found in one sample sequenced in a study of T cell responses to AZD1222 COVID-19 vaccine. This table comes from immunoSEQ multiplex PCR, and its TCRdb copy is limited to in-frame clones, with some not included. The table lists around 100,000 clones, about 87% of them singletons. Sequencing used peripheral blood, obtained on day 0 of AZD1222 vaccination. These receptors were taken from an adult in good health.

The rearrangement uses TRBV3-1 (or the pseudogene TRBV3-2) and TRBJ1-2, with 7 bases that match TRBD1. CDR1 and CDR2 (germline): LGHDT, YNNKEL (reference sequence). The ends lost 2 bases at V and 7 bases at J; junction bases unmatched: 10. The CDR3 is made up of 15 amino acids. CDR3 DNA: TGTGCCAGCAGCCAAACCAGGGGGAACTGGGGTGGCTACACCTTC. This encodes CASSQTRGNWGGYTF.

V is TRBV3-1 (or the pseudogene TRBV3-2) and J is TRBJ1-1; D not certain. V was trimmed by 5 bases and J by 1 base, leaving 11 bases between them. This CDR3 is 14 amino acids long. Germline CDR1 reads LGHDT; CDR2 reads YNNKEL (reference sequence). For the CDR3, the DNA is TGTGCCAGCAGCATAACGGCCAGGAACACTGAAGCTTTCTTT. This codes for CASSITARNTEAFF.

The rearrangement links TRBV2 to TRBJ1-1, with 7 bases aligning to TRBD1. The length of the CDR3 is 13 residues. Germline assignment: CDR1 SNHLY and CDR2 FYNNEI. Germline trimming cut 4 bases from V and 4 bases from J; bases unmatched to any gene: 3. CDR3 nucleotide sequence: TGTGCCAGCAGTGGACAGGGCCTCACTGAAGCTTTCTTT. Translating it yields CASSGQGLTEAFF.

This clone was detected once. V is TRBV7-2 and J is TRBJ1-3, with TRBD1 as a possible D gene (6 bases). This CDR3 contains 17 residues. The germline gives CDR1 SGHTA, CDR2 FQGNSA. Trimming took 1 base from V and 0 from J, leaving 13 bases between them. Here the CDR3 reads CASSLVGTSSSGNTIYF. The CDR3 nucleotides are TGTGCCAGCAGCTTAGTAGGGACATCGAGCTCTGGAAACACCATATATTTT.